The TCR beta chain described here comes from a study of T-cell reconstitution after alpha-beta-depleted transplantation in children. V was trimmed by 5 bases and J by 0 bases, leaving 17 bases between them. Germline CDR1 reads SGHTA; CDR2 reads FQGNSA. CDR3 length: 17 residues. Points from the study as a whole: Once a year had passed after transplant, T-cell counts and diversity came mostly from newly produced T cells. It was reported that alpha-beta T cells came from several hundred expanded graft clones (about two months after transplant). Surviving recipient cells, namely T cells and thymic progenitors, were the source of high day-60 TCRbeta diversity in some patients.

A TCRbeta library incorporating unique molecular identifiers was prepared. In TCRdb, the PCR reads were re-called with MiXCR into one record per CDR3 protein. The table records 75,000 to 80,000 distinct CDR3 sequences, 15% to 20% of them present only once. A few counts support this clonotype. Its antigen remains unidentified. This rearrangement joins TRBV7-2 to TRBJ2-4, with D possibly TRBD2 on 6 matching bases. This TCR was sampled from a male patient between 2 and 10 years old who had a stem cell transplant for acute lymphoblastic leukemia, so the T cells may come from the graft donor. The source material was PBMCs, mostly from graft donor cells, sampled 360 days after TCRalphabeta/CD19-depleted stem cell transplant. CDR3 protein: CASSPPGLPIAKNIQYF. CDR3 sequence (DNA): TGTGCCAGCAGCCCCCCGGGACTGCCAATAGCCAAAAACATTCAGTACTTC.